Described below is a single T cell receptor beta chain sequence and its context. Its antigen remains unknown. The sample belongs to a study of shared clonotypes between healthy human individuals. Study observations and caveats: Specimens sampled were limited to blood, with tissue repertoires likely differing. Larger richness was generally estimated for naive than memory subsets.

This table comes from immunoSEQ multiplex PCR, and its TCRdb copy is limited to in-frame clones, with some not included. The table lists roughly 2.2 million clones, 85% to 95% of them singletons. Germline V lookup: CDR1 SGDLS, CDR2 YYNGEE. The CDR3 is made up of 16 amino acids. J gave up 5 bases and V 2 bases, and 12 bases lay outside the gene matches. The source of this sequence is a man between 18 and 35 years old in good health. Some clones in this sample may be carry-over from other donors' samples. What was sequenced was naive CD4+ T cells from PBMCs. The sample's subset: CD45RA+ positively selected. This sequence joins TRBV9 and TRBJ2-5; 7 bases align to TRBD2. The CDR3 loop is CASSVSTSSGMETQYF. As DNA, the CDR3 is TGTGCCAGCAGCGTCAGTACCTCAAGCGGGATGGAGACCCAGTACTTC.